This is a list of T cell receptor beta chains from one sample in a study of tumor-infiltrating lymphocytes in primary liver carcinoma. TCRdb ran MiXCR on the multiplex PCR reads and lists one entry per CDR3 protein. The sample lists over 35,000 distinct CDR3 sequences, about three quarters occurring once. Sequenced input: liver tumor tissue from sampling region 2. Receptors were obtained from a man aged 35 to 55 with primary liver carcinoma and hepatitis B virus infection. CDR3s leave out the opening cysteine and the closing phenylalanine or tryptophan.

v_gene,j_gene,CDR3aa
TRBV4-2,TRBJ2-1,ASSQATSGLSSYNKRL
TRBV6-5,TRBJ1-1,VSSTGVRSTEAF
TRBV29-1,TRBJ2-3,SVGAMGAGDRQY
TRBV11-2,TRBJ2-5,ARSLGQETEY
TRBV29-1,TRBJ2-1,SVADMTYNEQF
TRBV11-1,TRBJ2-2,TSSYTGPFSGELV
TRBV11-1,TRBJ2-4,ASIFPGTSGTKNIQY
TRBV5-4,.,ANNLVGGNNEQY
TRBV20-1,TRBJ2-1,SARGSPRDRVFDEQF
TRBV7-9,TRBJ2-3,ASSSKPGLNTDTQY
TRBV11-2,TRBJ2-1,ASSPRGSGIIYNEQF
TRBV6-6,TRBJ1-4,PSSNPGRERGEKLF
TRBV6-1,TRBJ2-2,VSRDLGGITGELF
TRBV6-1,TRBJ2-3,ASSQTDTRY
TRBV6-6,TRBJ1-1,ASSGIGVGTEVF
TRBV5-4,TRBJ2-7,ASRLKSASWSRQY
TRBV6-2/TRBV6-3,TRBJ2-5,ASSYSTYRTDQETQY
TRBV29-1,TRBJ2-1,SDGQINEQF
TRBV20-1,TRBJ2-1,SAGLAGSNYKGQF
TRBV5-5,TRBJ2-5,ASSVSVRPPLSEAQY
TRBV5-1,TRBJ1-2,ASSFQGIGYT
TRBV6-2/TRBV6-3,TRBJ1-1,ASSSAGPAF
TRBV11-2,TRBJ2-2,ASSSSSSANTGELF
TRBV10-3,TRBJ2-7,AISYETSDSYRQY
TRBV6-5,TRBJ1-1,DSTSGTGAF
TRBV6-1,TRBJ1-5,ASNAGPNQPPH
TRBV7-7,TRBJ2-1,ASSPGGGEQF
TRBV5-4,TRBJ2-1,ASSLPTGQASYNERF
TRBV28,TRBJ2-6,ASSRRETVPSGANVLA
TRBV29-1,TRBJ2-4,SIEDLKIIQY
TRBV10-3,TRBJ2-5,VIGGGALQETRY
TRBV5-1,TRBJ2-3,TSSLDGRASTDTQY
TRBV10-3,TRBJ2-1,AISQGLAGGVNEQF
TRBV20-1,TRBJ2-3,SAARRAVSTDTQY
TRBV29-1,TRBJ1-2,RVRFGQSIHGYT
TRBV14,TRBJ1-2,ASSPRQGEGCT
TRBV5-4,TRBJ2-5,ASNLGPGKGGTETQY
TRBV11-2,TRBJ2-2,ARSTDPDIGELF
TRBV4-2,TRBJ2-1,ASNGETSGFYNEQF
TRBV11-3,TRBJ2-1,ASSLYAIEHF
TRBV28,TRBJ2-5,TSTSHTGFQEAQY
TRBV2,TRBJ2-1,ASSVGGRAGNEQF
TRBV5-1,TRBJ1-5,ASSLEGSSNQPQH
TRBV28,TRBJ1-5,ASSFQGATQPQH
TRBV11-2,TRBJ2-6,ASSMGGDRGIPLSGANVLT
TRBV29-1,TRBJ2-5,SVMVDGGQETQY